This T cell receptor (beta chain) was recorded in a study of Tregs in tolerant kidney transplant recipients. As to this clone: The target antigen is unknown.

Trimming left V 5 bases short and J 5 bases short, with 15 bases between. Per germline, CDR1 SGHTA and CDR2 FQGNSA. CDR3 length: 15 residues. Regarding the study as a whole: Findings come from small patient numbers and require larger validation. Biological reproducibility was not directly addressed, but technical replication error appeared minimal.

The data were produced by immunoSEQ multiplex PCR, yet TCRdb's version contains in-frame clones alone and is incomplete. The data contain 110,000 or so clones, roughly 92% of them singletons. Sequenced: CD4+ T cells from blood. The rearrangement links TRBV7-2 to TRBJ1-4; no firm D call. This receptor was obtained from a human donor in good health. The CDR3 DNA follows: TGTGCCAGCAGCCCCGGGTCGAACGCCAATGAAAAACTGTTTTTT. Translation gives CASSPGSNANEKLFF.